Reported below is one TCR beta chain. The antigen remains unidentified. This sample is drawn from a study of monozygotic twins with inflammatory bowel disease. Findings and limits, study-wide: T cell subtypes that differed could not be told apart. Concordant and discordant twins showed no difference in repertoire similarity, possibly from limited power.

Incorporation of UMIs carrying a 6-nucleotide sample barcode was performed by template switching. TCRdb re-called the 5' RACE reads and shows each CDR3 protein once, DNA omitted. This table lists about 160,000 distinct CDR3 sequences. The draw for each donor consisted of a single 2.5 ml blood sample. This CDR3 comprises 15 residues. The sequenced sample was blood. The TCR was taken from a human donor with ulcerative colitis or Crohn's disease, or a healthy co-twin of an affected twin (not recorded which). The J gene is TRBJ1-2, the V gene TRBV12-3 or TRBV12-4; the TCRdb D gene call, TRBD1, has no DNA to confirm it. The CDR3: CASSFSGTGRYGYTF.